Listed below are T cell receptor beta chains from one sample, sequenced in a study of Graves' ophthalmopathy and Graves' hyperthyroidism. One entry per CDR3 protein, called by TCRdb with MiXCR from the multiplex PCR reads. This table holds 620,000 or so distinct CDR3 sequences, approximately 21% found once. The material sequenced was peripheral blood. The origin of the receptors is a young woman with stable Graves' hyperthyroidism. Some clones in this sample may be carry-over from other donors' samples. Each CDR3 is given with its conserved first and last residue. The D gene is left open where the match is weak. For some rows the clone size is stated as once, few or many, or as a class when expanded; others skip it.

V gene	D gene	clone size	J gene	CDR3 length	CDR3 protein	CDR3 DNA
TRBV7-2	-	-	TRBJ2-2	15	CASSLAGAYTGELFF	TGTGCCAGCAGCTTAGCGGGAGCGTACACCGGGGAGCTGTTTTTT
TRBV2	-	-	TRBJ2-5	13	CASVGRLQETQYF	TGTGCCAGCGTTGGAAGGCTCCAAGAGACCCAGTACTTC
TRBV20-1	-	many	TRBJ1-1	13	CSAEGQLNTEAFF	TGCAGTGCTGAAGGACAGCTGAACACTGAAGCTTTCTTT
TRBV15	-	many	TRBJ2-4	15	CATSREENGRDIKYF	TGTGCCACCAGCAGAGAGGAAAACGGAAGGGACATTAAGTACTTC
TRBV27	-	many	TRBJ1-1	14	CASSLSWRNTEAFF	TGTGCCAGCAGTTTATCGTGGCGGAACACTGAAGCTTTCTTT
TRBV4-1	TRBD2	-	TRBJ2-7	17	CASSQEGTSGGAGEQYF	TGCGCCAGCAGCCAAGAAGGAACTAGCGGGGGGGCTGGCGAGCAGTACTTC
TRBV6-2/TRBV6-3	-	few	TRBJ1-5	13	CASSYGGGGTQHF	TGTGCCAGCAGCTATGGGGGGGGAGGGACCCAGCATTTT
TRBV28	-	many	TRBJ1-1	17	CASSPPGSGYGNTEAFF	TGTGCCAGCAGTCCCCCGGGGTCGGGATATGGGAACACTGAAGCTTTCTTT
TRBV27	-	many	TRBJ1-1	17	CASSLGFGQLMNTEAFF	TGTGCCAGCAGTTTAGGGTTTGGGCAGCTAATGAACACTGAAGCTTTCTTT
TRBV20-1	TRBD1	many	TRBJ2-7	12	CSARLTGNEQYF	TGCAGTGCTAGATTGACAGGGAACGAGCAGTACTTC
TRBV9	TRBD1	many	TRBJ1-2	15	CASSPTGTGGNGYTF	TGTGCCAGCAGCCCAACCGGGACAGGGGGCAATGGCTACACCTTC
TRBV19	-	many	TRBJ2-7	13	CASSIGALGEQYF	TGTGCCAGTAGTATTGGAGCACTGGGCGAGCAGTACTTC
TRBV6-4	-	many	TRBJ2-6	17	CASRNRGGDSGANVLTF	TGTGCCAGCAGAAACAGGGGAGGGGACTCTGGGGCCAACGTCCTGACTTTC
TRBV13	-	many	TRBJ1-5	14	CASSFRGKEQPQHF	TGTGCCAGCAGCTTCAGGGGCAAAGAGCAGCCCCAGCATTTT
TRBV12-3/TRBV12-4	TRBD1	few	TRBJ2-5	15	CASCAGTGIQETQYF	TGTGCCAGCTGCGCCGGGACAGGGATCCAAGAGACCCAGTACTTC
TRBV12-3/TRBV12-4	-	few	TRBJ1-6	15	CASSFLSGVGSPLHF	TGTGCCAGCAGTTTTTTGTCGGGTGTGGGTTCACCCCTCCACTTT
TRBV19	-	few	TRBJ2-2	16	CASSQPRRGGTGELFF	TGTGCCAGTAGTCAACCCCGCCGAGGCGGCACCGGGGAGCTGTTTTTT
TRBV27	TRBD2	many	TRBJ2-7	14	CASSGTSRSYEQYF	TGTGCCAGCAGTGGGACTAGCAGGTCCTACGAGCAGTACTTC
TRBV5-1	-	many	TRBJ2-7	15	CASSPYPDSPYEQYF	TGCGCCAGCAGCCCCTACCCTGACAGTCCCTACGAGCAGTACTTC
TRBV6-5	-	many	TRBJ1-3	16	CASSSRRESSGNTIYF	TGTGCCAGCAGTTCCCGGCGAGAGAGCTCTGGAAACACCATATATTTT
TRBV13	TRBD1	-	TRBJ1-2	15	CASSYGQVGTYGYTF	TGTGCCAGCAGCTACGGACAGGTGGGGACCTATGGCTACACCTTC
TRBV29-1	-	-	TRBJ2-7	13	CSVFADRAYEQYF	TGCAGCGTTTTCGCCGACCGGGCCTACGAGCAGTACTTC